This T cell receptor beta chain was identified in a study of cytomegalovirus exposure and HLA in healthy donors. Study-wide results and limits: A later analysis found first-cohort TCR clusters tended to co-occur in the roughly 120 validation repertoires. Confirmation in vitro established that a few CMV-associated chains were specific for CMV antigens.

The J segment lost 7 bases and the V segment lost 5 bases, leaving 13 bases of the junction unmatched. CDR3 size: 15 residues. The germline V gene has CDR1 GTSNPN and CDR2 SVGIG (reference sequence). The assay was immunoSEQ multiplex PCR, and TCRdb's table has in-frame clones only and misses some. The table records hundreds of thousands of clones, around 85% of them present only once. Of note for this clone: The antigen remains unidentified.

The TCR comes from a woman aged 25 to 39 in good health and CMV-seropositive. V usage is TRBV30 and J usage is TRBJ1-2, with 10 bases lining up with TRBD1. The specimen sequenced was PBMCs. CDR3 nucleotide sequence: TGTGCCTGGGGCAGGACAGGGGGGAATTGGGGTGGCTACACCTTC. It translates to CAWGRTGGNWGGYTF.